This T cell receptor (beta chain) was found in a study of blood T cell repertoires in COVID-19 (dated by TCRdb to 2019 to 2021). Broadly, across the study: Samples covering the acute and convalescent phases of COVID-19 were provided by collaborators in the United States, Italy and Spain. The material from the prospective study consisted of cDNA or gDNA derived from T cells, B-cell-depleted T cells, or PBMCs. The dataset comprised deeply sampled blood TCRbeta repertoires from subjects exposed to, actively infected with, or recovered from COVID-19. The repertoires were made available in a free public database intended to serve as a resource for research on the immune response to SARS-CoV-2. The samples were drawn from two sources: the first 160 participants of the ongoing ImmuneRACE study, and 1,254 subjects contributed by 6 global collaborators. Nearly every sample came with metadata listing a de-identified subject ID, COVID-19 status, age in years and sex. Where available, HLA class I and class II types were obtained from metadata supplied by the sample provider rather than from assay-based typing.

This clone occurred a few times. Which antigen it targets is not known. The sample holds no much larger clone one base away, and base qualities are not on file. Whole blood was collected in K2EDTA tubes by collaborating institutions according to the institutions' own protocols. For TCRbeta analysis, collaborators shipped samples as frozen whole blood, isolated PBMCs, or DNA extracted from either of those sample types. Overall results and qualifications from the work: Clinical and demographic metadata were provided uncurated, with the amount varying by source and participant.

The immunoSEQ Assay, a bias-controlled multiplex PCR, was used to amplify TCRbeta CDR3 regions from genomic DNA. In the original analysis: The number of nucleated cells in each sample was estimated by amplification of reference gene primers within the assay. Sequence reads were collapsed and filtered to measure the absolute abundance of every unique TCRbeta CDR3 rearrangement. For each sample, productive Simpson clonality was calculated by taking the square root of Simpson's diversity index across productive rearrangements. TCRdb limited this immuneACCESS table to in-frame rearrangements with V and J called. A share of clones is missing; checked studies link under half to unresolved V genes, and the rest is unexplained. Clone size and the V and J calls come from that table; the DNA yielded D and trimming. The sample table holds about 120,000 clones, of which roughly 79% were seen once. The ten largest clones add up to roughly 10% of the sample.

The germline V gene gives CDR1 as MNHEY and CDR2 as SVGAGI. The CDR3 goes from the cysteine to the phenylalanine over 12 residues. Only the CDR3 portion is preserved as DNA: 36 bases, with reading frame beginning at the first base. Trimmed from V: 4 bases; trimmed from J: 6 bases; junction bases lacking a gene match: 2. The sequence joins TRBV6-5 to TRBJ1-2, with 7 bases aligning to TRBD1. This TCR came from a human donor in a cohort sampled during active COVID-19. Sequencing used peripheral blood. The DNA sequence is given as TGTGCCAGCAGTTTGACAGGGAATGGCTACACCTTC. Its amino acids are CASSLTGNGYTF.